These T cell receptor beta chains were read from a single sample in a study of neurological immune-mediated disorders. Via MiXCR, TCRdb re-called the 5' RACE reads, giving one row per CDR3 protein. The sample records just under 40,000 distinct CDR3 sequences, less than 9% being singletons. Sequenced: CD4+ T cells from blood. All receptors derive from a man aged 50-59 years in good health. Each CDR3 is given with its conserved first and last residue. The order of the fields is J gene, V gene, clone size, D gene, CDR3 DNA, CDR3 protein. A D gene is named only where the DNA matches it firmly. Some rows have no size entry. The others give once, few or many, or a class for an expanded clone.

TRBJ1-4 | TRBV20-1 | many | - | TGCAGTGCTAGAGATTCACAGAATGAAAAACTGTTTTTT | CSARDSQNEKLFF
TRBJ2-3 | TRBV20-1 | many | - | TGCAGTGCTAGAGATGATGGCGGGGTAGCGGATACGCAGTATTTT | CSARDDGGVADTQYF
TRBJ2-1 | TRBV7-2 | many | TRBD2 | TGTGCCAGCAGCTTAGCCCTCTTGGCTAGCGGTTACAATGAGCAGTTCTTC | CASSLALLASGYNEQFF
TRBJ2-7 | TRBV7-9 | - | - | TGTGCCAGCAGTCCCGACCCCGCCTACGAGCAGTACTTC | CASSPDPAYEQYF
TRBJ2-3 | TRBV5-5 | many | TRBD2 | TGTGCCAGCAGCCGCAAAGCGGGGTCCGTATCCACAGATACGCAGTATTTT | CASSRKAGSVSTDTQYF
TRBJ1-1 | TRBV28 | - | - | TGTGCCAGCAGCCGACCTGCCGGGCCTCTCGTGGCTTTCTTT | CASSRPAGPLVAFF
TRBJ2-1 | TRBV5-1 | many | - | TGCGCCAGCAGCCGGGACTCGAGCTCCTACAATGAGCAGTTCTTC | CASSRDSSSYNEQFF
TRBJ2-1 | TRBV12-3/TRBV12-4 | many | - | TGTGCCAGCAGTTTAGCGAAGCTAGCCGATGAGCAGTTCTTC | CASSLAKLADEQFF
TRBJ1-5 | TRBV7-9 | many | - | TGTGCCAGCAGCTCCGCTCTATGGGTTTTCAATCAGCCCCAGCATTTT | CASSSALWVFNQPQHF
TRBJ1-5 | TRBV2 | many | - | TGTGCCAGCACCAGGGAACAGGTTAGCAATCAGCCCCAGCATTTT | CASTREQVSNQPQHF
TRBJ1-4 | TRBV12-3/TRBV12-4 | many | - | TGTGCCAGCAGTACAATAACCGAGGGAAAACTGTTTTTT | CASSTITEGKLFF
TRBJ1-3 | TRBV12-3/TRBV12-4 | many | - | TGTGCCAGCAGTCTGAGAAACACCATATATTTT | CASSLRNTIYF
TRBJ2-7 | TRBV30 | - | - | TGTGCCTGGAACCGGGGTGGAGTTTACGAGCAGTACTTC | CAWNRGGVYEQYF
TRBJ2-5 | TRBV7-2 | many | TRBD2 | TGTGCCAGCAGCTTAGCTCCTAGCGGGGTCCAAGAGACCCAGTACTTC | CASSLAPSGVQETQYF
TRBJ2-7 | TRBV5-1 | many | - | TGCGCCAGCAGCTTGGACAGGGACGAGCAGTACTTC | CASSLDRDEQYF
TRBJ2-1 | TRBV20-1 | many | TRBD2 | TGCAGTGCTAGGTCTAGCGGGCCCAGCTCCTACAATGAGCAGTTCTTC | CSARSSGPSSYNEQFF
TRBJ2-4 | TRBV7-2 | many | TRBD2 | TGTGCCAGCAGCCCCCCGGGGCTAGCGGGAGGGTCGGGGCAGTGGTACTTC | CASSPPGLAGGSGQWYF
TRBJ2-3 | TRBV7-2 | many | - | TGTGCCAGCAGCTTATGGGATACGCAGTATTTT | CASSLWDTQYF
TRBJ2-7 | TRBV6-1 | many | - | TGTGCCAGCAGTCCGCCGGGGAGATACGAGCAGTACTTC | CASSPPGRYEQYF
TRBJ2-5 | TRBV28 | many | - | TGTGCCACGGGACGAGAGACCCAGTACTTC | CATGRETQYF
TRBJ2-3 | TRBV12-3/TRBV12-4 | many | - | TGTGCCAGCAGTCCTGGGCCCCAGGCCCCGTCGCAGTATTTT | CASSPGPQAPSQYF
TRBJ2-3 | TRBV5-6 | many | - | TGTGCCAGCAAAGGTTGGGGGGCTAAAGATACGCAGTATTTT | CASKGWGAKDTQYF
TRBJ2-2 | TRBV5-1 | many | TRBD2 | TGCGCCAGCACACTCCGTATGGGGACTATAGGGACCGGGGAGCTGTTTTTT | CASTLRMGTIGTGELFF
TRBJ2-1 | TRBV20-1 | many | TRBD2 | TGCAGTGCTAGAGAACTAGCGGTCTCCTACAATGAGCAGTTCTTC | CSARELAVSYNEQFF
TRBJ2-1 | TRBV10-3 | many | TRBD2 | TGTGCCATCAGTGAGCTAGCGGGGAACAATGAGCAGTTCTTC | CAISELAGNNEQFF
TRBJ2-2 | TRBV5-1 | many | TRBD2 | TGCGCCAGCAGCTTATCGGGAGGGCTCACCGGGGAGCTGTTTTTT | CASSLSGGLTGELFF
TRBJ2-7 | TRBV7-9 | many | - | TGTGCCAGCAGCCCGGGGGTTAGGAACGAGCAGTACTTC | CASSPGVRNEQYF
TRBJ2-7 | TRBV9 | few | TRBD2 | TGTGCCAGCAGCGTAGAGGCTAGCGGGAGTTACGAGCAGTACTTC | CASSVEASGSYEQYF